Listed here are 17 T cell receptor beta chains from one sample, sequenced in a study of tumor-infiltrating lymphocytes in oesophageal squamous cell carcinoma. TCRdb reprocessed the PCR reads via MiXCR and lists one record per CDR3 protein. The profile shows about 21,000 distinct CDR3 sequences, 40% to 50% of them singletons. Material for sequencing was normal esophageal tissue next to the tumor. The receptors were sampled from a male donor with esophageal squamous cell carcinoma.

This clonotype is termed medium-sized. The chain couples TRBV6-1 to TRBJ2-5; 14 bases are a match to TRBD2. Germline loops: CDR1 MNHNS, CDR2 SASEGT. Losses at the gene ends were 7 bases for V and 3 bases for J; bases not matched to a gene: 4. The CDR3 totals 15 residues. The CDR3 bases are TGTGCCAGCATATCGGGACTAGCGGGAGAAGAGACCCAGTACTTC. It is translated as CASISGLAGEETQYF.

By share of the sample, this clonotype is medium-sized (0.01 to 0.1%). The chain is built from TRBV7-2 and TRBJ1-1; no definite D call. Trimming took 4 bases from V and 5 from J, leaving 11 bases between them. The germline gives CDR1 SGHTA, CDR2 FQGNSA. This CDR3 region has 13 residues. Here the CDR3 DNA reads TGTGCCAGCAGCTCAGGTGGCGGGACTGAAGCTTTCTTT. It encodes CASSSGGGTEAFF.

A remark on this clonotype: This likely comes from a read error, as the CDR3 has no conserved phenylalanine or tryptophan at its end. This chain connects TRBV6-5 to TRBJ2-5; D may be TRBD2 (5 bases). V lost 5 bases, J lost 7 bases, and 14 bases lay in between. Per germline, CDR1 MNHEY and CDR2 SVGAGI. CDR3 length: 13 residues. The CDR3 DNA follows: TGTGCCAGCAGTCGCCATGAAGGGAGGACCCAGTACTCC. Amino acids: CASSRHEGRTQYS.

This clonotype was counted only a few times. The J gene is TRBJ2-1, the V gene TRBV7-8; 8 positions agree with TRBD2. Trimming removed 0 bases from V and 9 bases from J; junction bases left unmatched: 7. The CDR3 runs 15 residues. CDR1 and CDR2 from the germline V gene are SGHVS and FQNEAQ. CDR3 bases: TGTGCCAGCAGCTTAGCGCATCAGCGGGGGTTTGAGCAGTTCTTC. Translation: CASSLAHQRGFEQFF.

This chain links TRBV7-3 with TRBJ2-3, with 8 bases that match TRBD2. The J call is uncertain, as TRBJ2-5 better fits the DNA end. CDR1 SGHTA and CDR2 FQGTGA come from the germline V gene. The CDR3 spans 17 residues. The CDR3 loop reads CASSTLSTGTRVETQYF. CDR3 DNA: TGTGCCAGCAGCACATTATCAACCGGGACTAGGGTGGAGACCCAGTACTTC.

The rearrangement uses TRBV27 and TRBJ1-4, with a possible D match to TRBD1 (5 bases). The V end lost 3 bases, the J end lost 13 bases, and 12 bases lay between the germline ends. Per germline, CDR1 MNHEY and CDR2 SMNVEV (reference sequence). CDR3 length equals 12 residues. The CDR3 coding sequence is TGTGCCAGCAGTTTTTTGGGGGGAACACTGTTTTTT. Translating gives CASSFLGGTLFF.

Details on this clonotype: Just one base apart from a much larger clone, this may be a read error. Lacking the conserved final phenylalanine or tryptophan, this CDR3 likely reflects a read error. Because the CDR3's place on the DNA is in doubt, the DNA is left out and the CDR3 is given as listed by TCRdb. CDR3 in amino acids: CASSNPSASNTGELYY. V gene TRBV6-2 or TRBV6-3 combines with J gene TRBJ2-3; the table assigns TRBD2, which was not confirmed against the DNA. The CDR3 sequence runs 16 residues, both termini included. Per germline, CDR1 MNHEY and CDR2 SVGEGT.

This clonotype came up a few times. The chain uses TRBV7-2 and TRBJ2-1; either TRBD1 or TRBD2 may fit D (6 bases each). In germline, CDR1 is SGHTA, CDR2 FQGNSA. The ends were cut back, 5 bases at V and 7 bases at J, with 21 bases in the middle. The CDR3 extends over 16 amino acids. The DNA of the CDR3 is TGTGCCAGCAGCCATCCGGGTGGAGGGGGAGATAATGAGCAGTTCTTC. This gives the protein CASSHPGGGGDNEQFF.

The chain couples TRBV7-1 to TRBJ2-7; D call uncertain. The end of the DNA is better explained by TRBJ2-1, so the J call may be wrong. TRBV7-1 is designated an ORF whose function remains uncertain. The CDR3 runs to 14 residues. The CDR3 region is CASSPTVPSYEQFF. CDR3 nucleotide sequence: TGTGCCAGCAGCCCTACTGTACCCTCCTACGAGCAGTTCTTC.

This clonotype occurred many times. The V call is TRBV4-2, the J call TRBJ2-1; 12 nucleotides align to TRBD2. The DNA end is more similar to TRBJ2-7, so the J call may be wrong. This CDR3 is built from 13 residues. Germline CDR1 reads LGHNA; CDR2 reads YNFKEQ. The CDR3 DNA is TGTGCCAGCAGCCCGGGGACTAGCGGGGAGCAGTACTTC. Its translation is CASSPGTSGEQYF.

The chain links TRBV6-6 to TRBJ2-7; possibly TRBD2 for D (6 bases). The tail of the sequence fits TRBJ2-1 better, so the J call may be wrong. Germline V gene data show CDR1 as MNHNY and CDR2 as SVGAGI (reference sequence). This CDR3 comprises 14 residues. CDR3: CASSPGLSTYEQFF. The DNA for the CDR3 is TGTGCCAGCAGTCCGGGACTGAGTACGTATGAGCAGTTCTTC.

The CDR3 reads CASSQEGLAGVGQFF. In DNA form, the CDR3 reads TGTGCCAGCAGCCAAGAAGGACTAGCGGGAGTAGGGCAGTTCTTC. The chain couples TRBV14 to TRBJ2-1; 13 bases are a match to TRBD2. Unmatched junction bases numbered 5, after V lost 0 bases and J lost 12 bases. The CDR3 is made up of 15 amino acids. CDR1 is SGHDN and CDR2 is FVKESK in the germline V gene.

This clonotype was seen a handful of times. The chain couples TRBV4-3 to TRBJ1-5, with D unresolved. Trimming pared 2 bases from V and 7 bases from J, leaving 9 bases between. CDR1 LGHNA and CDR2 YSLEER come from the germline V gene. The CDR3 spans 13 residues. The CDR3 protein is CASSQTTQQPQHF. CDR3 nucleotides: TGCGCCAGCAGCCAAACGACGCAGCAGCCCCAGCATTTT.

Within the sample, this clonotype is medium-sized. J is TRBJ2-2 and V is TRBV7-3, with D perhaps matching TRBD2 (6 bases). The CDR3 consists of 17 residues. Germline V lookup: CDR1 SGHTA, CDR2 FQGTGA. Deletions cut 4 bases from V and 1 base from J, with 16 bases between. CDR3 sequence reads: CASSSSRGSGNTGELFF. Written as DNA, the CDR3 is TGTGCCAGCAGCTCTTCCCGTGGTAGCGGGAACACCGGGGAGCTGTTTTTT.

The rearrangement links TRBV6-6 to TRBJ1-6; D not resolved. Germline V CDR1 and CDR2: MNHNY, SVGAGI (reference sequence). The CDR3 is 15 amino acids. Trimming shortened V by 0 bases and J by 6 bases, and 9 bases separated the two germline ends. The CDR3 sequence: CASSYSGYPNSPLHF. The CDR3, as DNA: TGTGCCAGCAGTTACTCGGGATACCCTAATTCACCCCTCCACTTT.

This clonotype was picked up one time. Given a much more abundant clone one base away, this may be a read error. J is TRBJ2-1 and V is TRBV4-3; possibly TRBD1 for D (5 bases). V gave up 0 bases and J gave up 10 bases, with 16 bases separating them. The CDR3 extends over 15 amino acids. Looked up from germline, CDR1 is LGHNA and CDR2 is YSLEER. The CDR3 DNA reads as TGCGCCAGCAGCCAAGAACAGGCACAGCTCTACGAGCAGTTCTTC. This codes for CASSQEQAQLYEQFF.

This chain links TRBV5-4 with TRBJ2-5; either TRBD1 or TRBD2 may fit D (6 bases each). TRBJ2-1 matches the DNA end more closely, so the J call is doubtful. The length of the CDR3 is 15 residues. CDR1 SGHNT and CDR2 YYREEE come from the germline V gene (reference sequence). The CDR3 reads CASSPGAGYYNEQFF. CDR3 in DNA: TGTGCCAGCAGCCCAGGGGCGGGATATTACAATGAGCAGTTCTTC.